The TCR beta chain described here comes from a study of cytomegalovirus exposure and HLA in healthy donors. Study as a whole: The same platform as the 650 to 700 first-cohort repertoires was used for the 95 to 150 validation repertoires, a later analysis reported. Study-wide results and caveats: The classifier reportedly diagnosed cytomegalovirus status with high specificity and sensitivity. For most TCR sequences rarity was the rule, although some public TCRs occurred in many donors.

Sequencing was performed with immunoSEQ multiplex PCR; in TCRdb, only in-frame clones are kept and a portion is missing. The sample carries about 150,000 clones, approximately 86% recorded once. The CDR3 contains 15 residues. V lost 1 base, J lost 2 bases, and 12 bases lay in between. CDR1 and CDR2 from the germline V gene are SGHTA and FQGNSA. Concerning this clone: Its antigen is still unknown.

Separate from the approximately 700-subject first cohort was the approximately 120-subject validation cohort, to which the donors belonged. The TCR was taken from a man younger than 35 in good health and CMV-seropositive. The gene calls are TRBV7-2 and TRBJ2-7; TRBD1 might be the D (6 bases). Material: PBMCs. The CDR3 DNA follows: TGTGCCAGCAGCTTAGGGGCAGGGGCAACCTACGAGCAGTACTTC. Its protein product is CASSLGAGATYEQYF.